The clone carrying this T cell receptor beta chain was detected only a few times. The record originates from a study of blood T cell repertoires in COVID-19. Produced via immunoSEQ multiplex PCR; TCRdb's table is partial and in-frame only. There are 470,000 or so clones in the sample; approximately 83% occur only once, and roughly 3.1% lies in the top ten. With 0 bases removed from V and 5 bases from J, the gap between germline ends came to 8 bases. This CDR3 has 13 residues. Germline lookup yields CDR1 SGHNT and CDR2 YYREEE (reference sequence). This clonotype was obtained from a human donor in a cohort sampled during active COVID-19. The V and J genes are TRBV5-4 and TRBJ1-2; no firm D call. Material for sequencing was peripheral blood. In DNA form, the CDR3 reads TGTGCCAGCAGCTTGGGAGGGTATTATGGCTACACCTTC. Protein sequence: CASSLGGYYGYTF.